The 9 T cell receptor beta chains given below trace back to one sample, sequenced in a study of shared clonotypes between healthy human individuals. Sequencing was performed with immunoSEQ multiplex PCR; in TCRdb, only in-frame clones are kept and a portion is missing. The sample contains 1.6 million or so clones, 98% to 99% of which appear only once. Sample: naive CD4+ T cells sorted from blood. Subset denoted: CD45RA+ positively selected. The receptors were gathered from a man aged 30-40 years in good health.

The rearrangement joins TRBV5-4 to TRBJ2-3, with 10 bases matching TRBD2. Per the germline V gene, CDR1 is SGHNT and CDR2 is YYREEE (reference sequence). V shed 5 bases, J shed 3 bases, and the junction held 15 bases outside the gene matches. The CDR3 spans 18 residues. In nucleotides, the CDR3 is TGTGCCAGCAGTCTGGATCGGTCTAGCGGGAGTTGGACAGATACGCAGTATTTT. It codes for CASSLDRSSGSWTDTQYF.

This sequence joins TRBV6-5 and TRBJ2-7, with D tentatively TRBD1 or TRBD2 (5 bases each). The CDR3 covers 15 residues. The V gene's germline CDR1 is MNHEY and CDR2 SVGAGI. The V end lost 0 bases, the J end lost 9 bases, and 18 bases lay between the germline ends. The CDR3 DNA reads TGTGCCAGCAGTTACTCAGGGGTCGCGGGTGACCCGCAGTACTTC. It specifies CASSYSGVAGDPQYF.

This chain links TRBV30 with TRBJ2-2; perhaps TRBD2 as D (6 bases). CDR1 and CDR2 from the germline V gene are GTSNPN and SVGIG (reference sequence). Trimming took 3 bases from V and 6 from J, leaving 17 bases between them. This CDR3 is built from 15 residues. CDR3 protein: CAWRPNRLGAGELFF. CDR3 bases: TGTGCCTGGAGGCCGAACCGACTAGGGGCCGGGGAGCTGTTTTTT.

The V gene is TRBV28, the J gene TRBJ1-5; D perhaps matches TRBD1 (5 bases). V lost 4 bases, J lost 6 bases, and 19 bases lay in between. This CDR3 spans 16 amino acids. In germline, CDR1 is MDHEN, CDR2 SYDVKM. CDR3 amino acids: CASSSHKLGRGQPQHF. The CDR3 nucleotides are TGTGCCAGCAGTTCCCATAAACTCGGGAGGGGTCAGCCCCAGCATTTT.

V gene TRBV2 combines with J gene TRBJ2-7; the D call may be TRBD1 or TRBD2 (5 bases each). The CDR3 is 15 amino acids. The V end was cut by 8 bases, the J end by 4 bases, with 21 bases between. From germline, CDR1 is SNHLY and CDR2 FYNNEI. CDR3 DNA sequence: TGTGCCAGCGGTGGGGACGCATGGAGCGCTTACGAGCAGTACTTC. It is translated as CASGGDAWSAYEQYF.

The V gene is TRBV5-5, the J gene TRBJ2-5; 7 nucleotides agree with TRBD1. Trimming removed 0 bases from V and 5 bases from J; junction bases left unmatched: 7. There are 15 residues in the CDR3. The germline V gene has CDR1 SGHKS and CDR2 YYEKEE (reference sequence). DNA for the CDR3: TGTGCCAGCAGCTTGGAACAGGGGCTTTTCGAGACCCAGTACTTC. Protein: CASSLEQGLFETQYF.

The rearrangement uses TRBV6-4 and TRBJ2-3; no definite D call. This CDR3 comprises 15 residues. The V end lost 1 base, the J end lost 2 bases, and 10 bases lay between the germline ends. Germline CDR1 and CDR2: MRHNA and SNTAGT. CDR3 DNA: TGTGCCAGCAGTGACTTCGGGCAGCCCACAGATACGCAGTATTTT. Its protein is CASSDFGQPTDTQYF.

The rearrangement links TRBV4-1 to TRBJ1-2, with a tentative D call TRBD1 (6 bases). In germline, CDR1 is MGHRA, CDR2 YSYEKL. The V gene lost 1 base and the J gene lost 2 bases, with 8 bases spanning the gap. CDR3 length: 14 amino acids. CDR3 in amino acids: CASSQARGNYGYTF. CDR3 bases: TGCGCCAGCAGCCAAGCGAGGGGGAACTATGGCTACACCTTC.

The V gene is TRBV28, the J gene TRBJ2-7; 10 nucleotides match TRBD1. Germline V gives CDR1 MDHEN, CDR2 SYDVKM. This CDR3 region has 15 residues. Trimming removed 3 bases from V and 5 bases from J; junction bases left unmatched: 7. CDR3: CASSLVRQGADEQYF. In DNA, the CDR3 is TGTGCCAGCAGTTTGGTTCGACAGGGGGCAGACGAGCAGTACTTC.